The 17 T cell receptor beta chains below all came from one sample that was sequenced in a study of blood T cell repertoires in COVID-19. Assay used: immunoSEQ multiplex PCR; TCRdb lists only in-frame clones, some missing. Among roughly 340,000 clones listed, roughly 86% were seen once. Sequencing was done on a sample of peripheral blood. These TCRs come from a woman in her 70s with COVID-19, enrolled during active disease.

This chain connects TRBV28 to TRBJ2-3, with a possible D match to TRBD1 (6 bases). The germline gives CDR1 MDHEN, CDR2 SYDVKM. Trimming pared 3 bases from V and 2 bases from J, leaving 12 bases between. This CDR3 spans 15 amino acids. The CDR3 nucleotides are TGTGCCAGCAGTTTCCTACAGGGATACACAGATACGCAGTATTTT. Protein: CASSFLQGYTDTQYF.

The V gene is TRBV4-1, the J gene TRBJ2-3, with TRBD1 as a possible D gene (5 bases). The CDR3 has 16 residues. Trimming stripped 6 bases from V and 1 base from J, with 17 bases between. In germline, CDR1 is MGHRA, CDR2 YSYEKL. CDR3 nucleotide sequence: TGCGCCAGCAGTCGTAGCAGGGTTACAGGCACAGATACGCAGTATTTT. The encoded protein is CASSRSRVTGTDTQYF.

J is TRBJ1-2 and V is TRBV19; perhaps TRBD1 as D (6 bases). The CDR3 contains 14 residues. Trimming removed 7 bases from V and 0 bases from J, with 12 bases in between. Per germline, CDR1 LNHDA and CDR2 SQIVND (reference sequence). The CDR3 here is CASTQGTTNYGYTF. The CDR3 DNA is TGTGCCAGTACCCAGGGGACAACTAACTATGGCTACACCTTC. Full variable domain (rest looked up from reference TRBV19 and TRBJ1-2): DGGITQSPKYLFRKEGQNVTLSCEQNLNHDAMYWYRQDPGQGLRLIYYSQIVNDFQKGDIAEGYSVSREKKESFPLTVTSAQKNPTAFYLCASTQGTTNYGYTFGSGTRLTVV.

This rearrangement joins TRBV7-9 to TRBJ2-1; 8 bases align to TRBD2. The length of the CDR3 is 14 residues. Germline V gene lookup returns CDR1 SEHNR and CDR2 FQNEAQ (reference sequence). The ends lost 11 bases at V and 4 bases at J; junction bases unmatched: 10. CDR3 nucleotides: TGTGCCGACCACCCAGCGGGGGAATACAATGAGCAGTTCTTC. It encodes CADHPAGEYNEQFF.

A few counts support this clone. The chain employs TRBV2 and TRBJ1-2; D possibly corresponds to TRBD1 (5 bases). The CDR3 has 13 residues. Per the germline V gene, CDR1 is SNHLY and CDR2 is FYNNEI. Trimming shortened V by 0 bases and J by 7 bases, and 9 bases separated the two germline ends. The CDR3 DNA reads TGTGCCAGCAGTGAAGCACACGGGGGTGGCTACACCTTC. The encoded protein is CASSEAHGGGYTF.

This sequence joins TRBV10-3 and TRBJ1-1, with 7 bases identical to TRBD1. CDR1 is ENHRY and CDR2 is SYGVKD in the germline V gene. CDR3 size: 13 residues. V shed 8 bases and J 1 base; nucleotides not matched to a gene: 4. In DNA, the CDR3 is TGTGCCATCCGGGGGACAGAGAACACTGAAGCTTTCTTT. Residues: CAIRGTENTEAFF.

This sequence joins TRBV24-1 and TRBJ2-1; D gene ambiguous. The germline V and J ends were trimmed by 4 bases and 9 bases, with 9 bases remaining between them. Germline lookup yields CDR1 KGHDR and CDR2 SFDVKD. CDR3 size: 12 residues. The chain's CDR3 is CATSDPISEQFF. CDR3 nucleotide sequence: TGTGCCACCAGTGACCCTATTAGTGAGCAGTTCTTC.

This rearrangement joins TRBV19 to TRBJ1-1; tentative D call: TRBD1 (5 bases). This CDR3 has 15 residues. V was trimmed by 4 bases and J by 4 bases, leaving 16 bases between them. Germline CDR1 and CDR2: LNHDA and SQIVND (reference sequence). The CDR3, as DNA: TGTGCCAGTAGTAGGGGGGGTCAATACTCCACTGAAGCTTTCTTT. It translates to CASSRGGQYSTEAFF.

CDR3 bases: TGTGCCACCAGTGAATCCCGGGGAAGCAATCAGCCCCAGCATTTT. The encoded protein is CATSESRGSNQPQHF. The chain recombines TRBV24-1 with TRBJ1-5, with D unclear. Germline V lookup: CDR1 KGHDR, CDR2 SFDVKD. The CDR3 has 15 residues. The germline V and J ends were trimmed by 4 bases and 1 base, with 10 bases remaining between them.

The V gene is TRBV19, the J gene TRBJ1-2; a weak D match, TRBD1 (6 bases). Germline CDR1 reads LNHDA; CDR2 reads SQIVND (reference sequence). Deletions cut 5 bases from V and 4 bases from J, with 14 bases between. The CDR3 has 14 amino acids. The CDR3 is CASSYTGRSYGYTF. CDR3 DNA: TGTGCCAGTAGTTACACAGGGAGATCCTATGGCTACACCTTC.

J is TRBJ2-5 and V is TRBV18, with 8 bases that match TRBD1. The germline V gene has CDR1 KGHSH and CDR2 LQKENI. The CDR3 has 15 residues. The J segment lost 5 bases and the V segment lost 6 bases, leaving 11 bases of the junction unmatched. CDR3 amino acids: CASSSDRGWEETQYF. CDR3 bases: TGTGCCAGCTCGTCCGACAGGGGATGGGAGGAGACCCAGTACTTC.

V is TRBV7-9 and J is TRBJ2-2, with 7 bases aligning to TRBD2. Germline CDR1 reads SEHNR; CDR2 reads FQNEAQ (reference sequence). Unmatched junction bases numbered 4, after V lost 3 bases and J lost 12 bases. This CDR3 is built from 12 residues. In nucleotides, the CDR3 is TGTGCCAGCAGCTTGGGAGGGGAGAAGCTGTTTTTT. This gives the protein CASSLGGEKLFF.

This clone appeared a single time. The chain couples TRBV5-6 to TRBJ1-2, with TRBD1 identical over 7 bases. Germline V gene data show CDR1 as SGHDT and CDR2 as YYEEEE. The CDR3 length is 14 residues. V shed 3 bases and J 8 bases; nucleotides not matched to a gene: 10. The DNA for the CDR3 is TGTGCCAGCAGCTACCGACAGGGCTCGGGAGGCTACACCTTC. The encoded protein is CASSYRQGSGGYTF.

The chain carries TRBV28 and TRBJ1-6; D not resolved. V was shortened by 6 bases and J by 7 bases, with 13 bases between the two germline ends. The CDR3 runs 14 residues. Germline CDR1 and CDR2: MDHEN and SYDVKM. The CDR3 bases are TGTGCCAGCAGCCCTCCCCAGATAAATTCACCCCTCCACTTT. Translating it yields CASSPPQINSPLHF.

CDR3: CASSTYRGDQPQHF. The DNA for the CDR3 is TGTGCCAGCAGTACCTACAGGGGGGATCAGCCCCAGCATTTT. The chain is built from TRBV6-5 and TRBJ1-5; the match to TRBD1 covers 8 bases. Per germline, CDR1 MNHEY and CDR2 SVGAGI. The CDR3 runs to 14 residues. V lost 5 bases to trimming and J lost 5 bases; unmatched junction nucleotides: 5.

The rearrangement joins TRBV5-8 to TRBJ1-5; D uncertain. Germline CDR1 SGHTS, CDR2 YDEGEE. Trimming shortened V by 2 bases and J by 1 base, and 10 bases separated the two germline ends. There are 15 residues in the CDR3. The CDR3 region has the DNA TGTGCCAGCAGCTTCTCGGGAGGGAGCAATCAGCCCCAGCATTTT. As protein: CASSFSGGSNQPQHF.

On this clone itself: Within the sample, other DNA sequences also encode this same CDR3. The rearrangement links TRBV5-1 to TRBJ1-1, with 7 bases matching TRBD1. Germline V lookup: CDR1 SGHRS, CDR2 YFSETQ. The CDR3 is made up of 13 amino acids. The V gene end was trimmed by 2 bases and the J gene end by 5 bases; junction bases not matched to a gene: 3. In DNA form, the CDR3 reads TGCGCCAGCAGCTTACAGGGGAGGACTGAAGCTTTCTTT. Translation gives CASSLQGRTEAFF.